Listed below are T cell receptor beta chains from one sample, sequenced in a study of cytomegalovirus exposure and HLA in healthy donors. The protocol was immunoSEQ multiplex PCR, while the TCRdb copy is restricted to in-frame clones and leaves out a portion. The profile shows about 160,000 clones, approximately 77% of them singletons. The sample was PBMCs. Receptors originate from a man younger than 40 in good health and CMV-seropositive. The CDR3 runs from the conserved cysteine through the conserved F or W. The D gene is left open where the match is weak. For some rows the clone size is stated as once, few or many, or as a class when expanded; others skip it.

j_gene,abundance,v_gene,d_gene,CDR3aa,CDR3nt
TRBJ2-6,-,TRBV5-5,TRBD1,CASSPRTGVGVGANVLTF,TGTGCCAGCTCCCCGAGGACAGGGGTGGGGGTGGGGGCCAACGTCCTGACTTTC
TRBJ1-4,-,TRBV2,TRBD1,CASRTDRGREKLFF,TGTGCCAGCAGGACGGACAGGGGACGCGAAAAACTGTTTTTT
TRBJ1-1,-,TRBV6-6,-,CASSFYGPLNTEAFF,TGTGCCAGCAGTTTTTACGGTCCTTTGAACACTGAAGCTTTCTTT
TRBJ2-1,-,TRBV10-1,TRBD1,CATNRGTEQFF,TGCGCCACCAACAGGGGGACTGAGCAGTTCTTC
TRBJ2-3,-,TRBV4-1,-,CASSQVGGTDTQYF,TGCGCCAGCAGCCAAGTCGGAGGCACAGATACGCAGTATTTT
TRBJ2-7,-,TRBV29-1,-,CSVDQGSSYEQYF,TGCAGCGTTGATCAGGGGAGTAGCTACGAGCAGTACTTC
TRBJ2-7,-,TRBV5-1,TRBD2,CASSLEAAGAEQYF,TGCGCCAGCAGCTTGGAAGCAGCGGGGGCCGAGCAGTACTTC
TRBJ1-1,-,TRBV2,TRBD1,CASSRDRVDTEAFF,TGTGCCAGCAGTCGGGACAGGGTGGACACTGAAGCTTTCTTT
TRBJ1-2,-,TRBV5-4,TRBD1,CASSAQGTDGYTF,TGTGCCAGCAGCGCACAGGGGACCGATGGCTACACCTTC
TRBJ2-7,few,TRBV28,TRBD1,CASSRGGTADYEQYF,TGTGCCAGCAGCCGAGGTGGGACAGCTGACTACGAGCAGTACTTC
TRBJ1-2,once,TRBV18,TRBD1,CASSVDGTGRPNYGYTF,TGTGCCAGCTCCGTCGATGGGACAGGGAGGCCCAACTATGGCTACACCTTC
TRBJ2-2,-,TRBV7-7,-,CASSPQGFGELFF,TGTGCCAGCAGCCCCCAGGGATTCGGGGAGCTGTTTTTT
TRBJ2-5,-,TRBV6-1,TRBD2,CASSAGLAGGWETQYF,TGTGCCAGCAGTGCGGGACTAGCGGGGGGGTGGGAGACCCAGTACTTC
TRBJ2-7,-,TRBV28,-,CASSVLNGDEQYF,TGTGCCAGCAGTGTGTTAAACGGGGACGAGCAGTACTTC
TRBJ1-1,few,TRBV13,TRBD1,CASSPDRGEAFF,TGTGCCAGCAGCCCGGACAGGGGGGAAGCTTTCTTT
TRBJ2-1,-,TRBV10-2,TRBD2,CASSDLASGGPHEQFF,TGCGCCAGCAGTGACTTGGCTAGCGGGGGGCCCCATGAGCAGTTCTTC
TRBJ2-3,-,TRBV5-6,TRBD1,CASSDGQGTDTQYF,TGTGCCAGCAGCGACGGACAGGGGACAGATACGCAGTATTTT
TRBJ1-6,-,TRBV23-1,-,CASSLGGGHWNSPLHF,TGCGCCAGCAGTCTTGGGGGGGGACATTGGAATTCACCCCTCCACTTT
TRBJ1-1,-,TRBV5-1,-,CASSYTGFGREAFF,TGCGCCAGCAGCTACACAGGTTTTGGCCGTGAAGCTTTCTTT
TRBJ1-2,-,TRBV18,TRBD1,CASSEDRDRGYTF,TGTGCCAGCTCAGAAGACAGGGATCGCGGCTACACCTTC